This T cell receptor beta chain was sequenced during a study of spatial heterogeneity in lung cancer. The study's findings and limits: TCRs found ubiquitously expanded in tumor appeared in blood more at resection than at follow-up.

From the 5' RACE reads, TCRdb called clonotypes with MiXCR, one entry per CDR3 protein. Here the sample spans almost 75,000 distinct CDR3 sequences, about 14% being singletons. This clonotype was detected many times. The antigen is not known. Time point reported: sample taken at primary tumor resection. In each case, whole RNA from tumor, nontumor lung or frozen PBMC was sequenced unsorted. The receptor was derived from a male donor with early-stage non-small cell lung cancer. The specimen comprised PBMCs, sampled at surgery.

The CDR3 region has the DNA TGTGCCAGCAGTTTAGCCGGGCAGGACTACGAGCAGTACTTC. Translated, it gives CASSLAGQDYEQYF. The chain links TRBV12-3 or TRBV12-4 to TRBJ2-7; D unclear. The CDR3 is 14 amino acids. Trimming shortened V by 0 bases and J by 3 bases, and 9 bases separated the two germline ends.